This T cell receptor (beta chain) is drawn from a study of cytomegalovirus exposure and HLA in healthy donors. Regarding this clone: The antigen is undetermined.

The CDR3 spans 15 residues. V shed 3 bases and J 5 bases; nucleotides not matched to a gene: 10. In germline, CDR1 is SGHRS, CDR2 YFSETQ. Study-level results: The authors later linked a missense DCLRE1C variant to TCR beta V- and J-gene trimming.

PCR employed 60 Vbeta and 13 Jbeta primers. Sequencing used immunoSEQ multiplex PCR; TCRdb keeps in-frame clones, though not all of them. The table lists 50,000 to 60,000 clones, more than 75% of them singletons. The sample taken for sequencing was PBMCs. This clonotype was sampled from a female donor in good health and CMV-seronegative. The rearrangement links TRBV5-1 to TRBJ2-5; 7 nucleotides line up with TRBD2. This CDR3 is CASSWGELAVETQYF. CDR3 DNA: TGCGCCAGCAGCTGGGGGGAGCTAGCGGTGGAGACCCAGTACTTC. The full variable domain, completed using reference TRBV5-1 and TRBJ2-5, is KAGVTQTPRYLIKTRGQQVTLSCSPISGHRSVSWYQQTPGQGLQFLFEYFSETQRNKGNFPGRFSGRQFSNSRSEMNVSTLELGDSALYLCASSWGELAVETQYFGPGTRLLVL.